A selection of T cell receptor beta chains follows, all from one sample in a study of blood T cell repertoires in COVID-19. Produced via immunoSEQ multiplex PCR; TCRdb's table is partial and in-frame only. The sample has around 230,000 clones, approximately 90% seen once. The specimen was peripheral blood. These receptors were taken from a man in his fifties or sixties with COVID-19, enrolled during active disease. CDR3s include the opening cysteine and the closing phenylalanine or tryptophan. A D gene is named only where the DNA matches it firmly. Not all rows give a size; the values are once, few, many and, for expanded clones, a class.

len,v_gene,j_gene,abundance,d_gene,CDR3aa,CDR3nt
16,TRBV7-9,TRBJ2-2,NA,TRBD1,CASSLEGRGHTGELFF,TGTGCCAGCAGCTTAGAGGGCAGGGGGCACACCGGGGAGCTGTTTTTT
11,TRBV2,TRBJ1-1,NA,NA,CASSVTVEAFF,TGTGCCAGCAGTGTGACAGTTGAAGCTTTCTTT
16,TRBV19,TRBJ2-3,few,TRBD2,CASSMGLAGDAHTQYF,TGTGCCAGTAGTATGGGACTAGCGGGGGACGCCCATACGCAGTATTTT
17,TRBV5-6,TRBJ2-2,NA,TRBD1,CASFRRTGTANTGELFF,TGTGCCAGCTTCCGAAGAACCGGGACAGCTAACACCGGGGAGCTGTTTTTT
15,TRBV23-1,TRBJ1-6,NA,TRBD1,CASRLRGRVYSPLHF,TGCGCCAGCAGGCTCAGGGGGCGAGTTTATTCACCCCTCCACTTT
14,TRBV4-2,TRBJ2-1,NA,NA,CASSHGTGGGEQFF,TGTGCCAGCAGCCATGGGACAGGCGGGGGTGAGCAGTTCTTC
14,TRBV5-1,TRBJ2-7,NA,TRBD2,CASSFSSGSYEQYF,TGCGCCAGCAGCTTCTCTAGCGGGAGTTACGAGCAGTACTTC
15,TRBV20-1,TRBJ2-5,NA,NA,CSASWGGQSRETQYF,TGCAGTGCTAGTTGGGGGGGACAAAGCAGGGAGACCCAGTACTTC
14,TRBV2,TRBJ1-3,NA,TRBD1,CASIRDSSGNTIYF,TGTGCCAGCATCCGGGACAGCTCTGGAAACACCATATATTTT
19,TRBV19,TRBJ1-5,NA,NA,CASSPLFSGGGWNNQPQHF,TGTGCCAGTAGTCCACTTTTTTCGGGGGGCGGTTGGAACAATCAGCCCCAGCATTTT
14,TRBV2,TRBJ2-7,few,TRBD2,CASSVTSGSSEQYF,TGTGCCAGCAGTGTTACTAGCGGGAGCAGCGAGCAGTACTTC
13,TRBV20-1,TRBJ2-5,few,TRBD2,CSASGTSGQTQYF,TGCAGTGCTAGTGGCACTAGCGGGCAGACCCAGTACTTC
13,TRBV7-9,TRBJ1-1,NA,NA,CASSLEGDTEAFF,TGTGCCAGCAGCTTAGAGGGGGACACTGAAGCTTTCTTT
13,TRBV27,TRBJ1-1,NA,NA,CASSLRMNTEAFF,TGTGCCAGCAGTTTGAGAATGAACACTGAAGCTTTCTTT
15,TRBV19,TRBJ2-3,NA,NA,CASSIGAEPTDTQYF,TGTGCCAGTAGTATAGGAGCGGAGCCCACAGATACGCAGTATTTT
14,TRBV25-1,TRBJ2-7,NA,NA,CASSELLVSGEQYF,TGTGCCAGCAGTGAACTTCTAGTATCGGGCGAGCAGTACTTC
13,TRBV12-3/TRBV12-4,TRBJ1-1,NA,TRBD1,CASRPTGGTEAFF,TGTGCCAGCAGGCCCACAGGGGGAACTGAAGCTTTCTTT
14,TRBV7-9,TRBJ1-4,NA,NA,CASSSPNGDEKLFF,TGTGCCAGCAGCTCCCCGAACGGTGATGAAAAACTGTTTTTT
15,TRBV3-1/TRBV3-2,TRBJ1-1,NA,TRBD1,CASSQERQGNTEAFF,TGTGCCAGCAGCCAAGAGAGACAGGGGAACACTGAAGCTTTCTTT
20,TRBV4-3,TRBJ1-3,NA,TRBD1,CASSQQDPRDRVSSGNTIYF,TGCGCCAGCAGCCAACAAGACCCCAGGGACAGGGTGAGCTCTGGAAACACCATATATTTT
15,TRBV28,TRBJ1-2,NA,TRBD1,CASSQPGQGNYGYTF,TGTGCCAGCAGTCAACCGGGACAGGGGAACTATGGCTACACCTTC
16,TRBV24-1,TRBJ2-2,NA,NA,CATSDPGRSNTRELFF,TGTGCCACCAGTGATCCCGGGAGATCGAACACCAGGGAGCTGTTTTTT
17,TRBV11-3,TRBJ2-5,NA,NA,CASIKPQQGPLQETQYF,TGTGCCAGCATCAAACCCCAACAGGGCCCATTACAAGAGACCCAGTACTTC
13,TRBV5-1,TRBJ1-5,NA,TRBD1,CASSSGGDQPQHF,TGCGCCAGCAGCTCAGGGGGAGATCAGCCCCAGCATTTT
14,TRBV5-1,TRBJ2-7,NA,NA,CASSLEESSYEQYF,TGCGCCAGCAGCTTGGAGGAGAGCTCCTACGAGCAGTACTTC
14,TRBV28,TRBJ1-4,NA,NA,CASRTGGTNEKLFF,TGTGCCAGCAGAACGGGGGGAACTAATGAAAAACTGTTTTTT
15,TRBV7-6,TRBJ2-2,NA,NA,CASSLVSQGGGELFF,TGTGCCAGCAGCTTGGTTTCACAGGGCGGCGGGGAGCTGTTTTTT
17,TRBV7-3,TRBJ1-5,NA,TRBD1,CASSSTSRDSFNQPQHF,TGTGCCAGCAGCTCCACCTCCCGGGACAGTTTCAATCAGCCCCAGCATTTT
15,TRBV18,TRBJ2-3,NA,TRBD2,CASSQGLAGTDTQYF,TGTGCCAGCTCCCAGGGACTAGCGGGCACAGATACGCAGTATTTT
15,TRBV28,TRBJ1-1,NA,NA,CASLQPGQGSGGAFF,TGTGCCAGCCTACAACCGGGACAAGGGTCAGGTGGAGCTTTCTTT
13,TRBV24-1,TRBJ2-1,NA,TRBD2,CATSDPSGNEQFF,TGTGCCACCAGTGACCCTAGCGGGAATGAGCAGTTCTTC
15,TRBV5-5,TRBJ1-2,NA,TRBD1,CASSSDRTGSSGYTF,TGTGCCAGCAGCTCAGACCGGACAGGGTCGAGTGGCTACACCTTC
17,TRBV6-4,TRBJ2-2,NA,NA,CASSDSFRDISTGELFF,TGTGCCAGCAGTGACTCGTTCCGGGACATAAGCACCGGGGAGCTGTTTTTT
17,TRBV2,TRBJ1-6,NA,NA,CASSEGPGGGYNSPLHF,TGTGCCAGCAGTGAGGGCCCAGGAGGAGGCTATAATTCACCCCTCCACTTT
14,TRBV5-5,TRBJ2-2,NA,NA,CASSFVSSTGELFF,TGTGCCAGCAGCTTCGTTAGTTCCACCGGGGAGCTGTTTTTT
16,TRBV25-1,TRBJ2-1,NA,NA,CASSEYVSGLYNEQFF,TGTGCCAGCAGTGAATACGTATCAGGACTATACAATGAGCAGTTCTTC
13,TRBV11-3,TRBJ2-7,NA,TRBD1,CASSSRTGVPQYF,TGTGCCAGCAGCTCTAGGACAGGGGTGCCGCAGTACTTC
15,TRBV4-1,TRBJ2-5,NA,NA,CASSQDMILKETQYF,TGCGCCAGCAGCCAAGACATGATACTCAAAGAGACCCAGTACTTC
16,TRBV4-1,TRBJ2-1,NA,TRBD2,CASSQVSEVAGVEQFF,TGCGCCAGCAGCCAAGTGTCCGAGGTAGCGGGAGTTGAGCAGTTCTTC
15,TRBV6-4,TRBJ2-1,few,TRBD2,CASSDSSGSYNEQFF,TGTGCCAGCAGTGACTCTAGCGGGAGTTACAATGAGCAGTTCTTC
14,TRBV5-1,TRBJ1-2,once,NA,CASSLVGETYGYTF,TGCGCCAGCAGCTTGGTCGGGGAGACCTATGGCTACACCTTC
13,TRBV28,TRBJ1-2,NA,TRBD1,CASSQTGGYGYTF,TGTGCCAGCAGTCAAACAGGGGGCTATGGCTACACCTTC
13,TRBV19,TRBJ1-2,NA,NA,CASSIGRGGGYTF,TGTGCCAGTAGTATCGGGCGAGGAGGGGGCTACACCTTC
17,TRBV10-3,TRBJ1-6,NA,NA,CAISKMAVDKDNSPLHF,TGTGCCATCAGTAAAATGGCCGTGGACAAGGATAATTCACCCCTCCACTTT
14,TRBV27,TRBJ2-2,once,NA,CASSLFGSTGELFF,TGTGCCAGCAGTTTATTTGGCAGCACCGGGGAGCTGTTTTTT
14,TRBV27,TRBJ2-7,NA,TRBD1,CASSPGQGPYEQYF,TGTGCCAGCAGTCCCGGACAGGGCCCCTACGAGCAGTACTTC
16,TRBV7-3,TRBJ2-7,NA,TRBD1,CASSLPHRGTPDEQYF,TGTGCCAGCAGCTTACCGCACAGGGGGACCCCGGACGAGCAGTACTTC
13,TRBV11-3,TRBJ2-5,NA,NA,CASSFRDDGPQYF,TGTGCCAGCAGCTTTCGGGATGATGGTCCCCAGTACTTC
16,TRBV4-3,TRBJ2-3,NA,TRBD2,CASSQASGGAGNTQYF,TGCGCCAGCAGCCAAGCTAGCGGGGGCGCTGGAAATACGCAGTATTTT
15,TRBV4-1,TRBJ2-1,NA,NA,CASSQVGGRSNEQFF,TGCGCCAGCAGCCAAGTAGGGGGAAGGAGCAATGAGCAGTTCTTC
14,TRBV7-2,TRBJ2-7,NA,TRBD1,CASSLQGDSYEQYF,TGTGCCAGCAGCTTACAGGGGGATTCCTACGAGCAGTACTTC
14,TRBV5-4,TRBJ2-5,NA,NA,CASSLQGIEETQYF,TGTGCCAGCAGCTTACAGGGTATCGAAGAGACCCAGTACTTC
13,TRBV11-3,TRBJ1-1,NA,NA,CASSLDPSSEAFF,TGTGCCAGCAGCTTAGATCCCTCTAGTGAAGCTTTCTTT
16,TRBV15,TRBJ2-7,NA,NA,CATSRDTTSSSYEQYF,TGTGCCACCAGCAGAGATACAACATCAAGCTCCTACGAGCAGTACTTC